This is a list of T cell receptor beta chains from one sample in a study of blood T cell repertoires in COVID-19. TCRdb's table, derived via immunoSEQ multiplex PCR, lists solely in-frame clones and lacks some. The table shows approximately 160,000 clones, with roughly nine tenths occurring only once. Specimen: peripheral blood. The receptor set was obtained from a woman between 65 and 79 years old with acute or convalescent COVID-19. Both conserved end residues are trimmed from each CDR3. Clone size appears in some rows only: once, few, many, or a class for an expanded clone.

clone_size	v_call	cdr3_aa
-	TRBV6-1	ASSEWHSNQPQH
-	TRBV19	ASSNTWTSGYYNEQF
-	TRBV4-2	ASSQDFDGGFSGNTIY
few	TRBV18	ASSRKAGTSGYNEQF
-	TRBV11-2	ASSSTLFLDTQY
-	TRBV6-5	ASSYIGAGEKLF
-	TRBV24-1	ATSDTRSQY
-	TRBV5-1	ASSLEDRGRQF
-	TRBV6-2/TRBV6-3	ASSSTGAGNIQY
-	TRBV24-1	ATSAGTGAYEQY
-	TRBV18	ASSPQKNTEAF
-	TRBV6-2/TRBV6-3	ASSMNRGPSLVYT
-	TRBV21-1	ASWFGQGNTEAF
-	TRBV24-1	ATSAGTGVWGYT
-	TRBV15	ATSRDFGGFNQPQH
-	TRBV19	ASSIDRGNYGYT
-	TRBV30	AWSDYYEQF
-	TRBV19	ASSIVGQGSGKTQY
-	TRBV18	ASSPQTGELF
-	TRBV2	ASSAQGADTQY
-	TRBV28	ASKLAGGPPYEQY
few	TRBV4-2	ASSQEKGRPEGYT
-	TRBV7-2	ASSLGAGTSGTTTDTQY
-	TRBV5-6	ASSSGGNVPTEAF
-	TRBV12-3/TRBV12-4	AISSVSNQPQH
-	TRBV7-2	ASSFSRGSSYEQY
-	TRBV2	ASRGLAGIAGELF
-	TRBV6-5	ASAESAGGASAF
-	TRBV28	ASSSGQPNSPLH
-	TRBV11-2	ASRMELSSTYEQY
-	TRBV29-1	SARRGRRTDTEAF
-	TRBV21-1	ASSGGRKLFYEQY
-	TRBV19	ASSIAYRLTYEQY
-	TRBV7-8	ASRPEGGGRAYNEQF
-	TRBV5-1	ASSLQRGETQY
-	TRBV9	ASSPRGTVNEKLF
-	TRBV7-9	ASSLGSSRPTGQY
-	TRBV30	AWSTGGGSEAF
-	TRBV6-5	ASSLDSRYGYT
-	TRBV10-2	ASSESNLVAEQF
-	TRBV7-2	ASSWDRAANSPLH
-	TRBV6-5	ASRRHPSSYNEQF
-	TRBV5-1	ASSLGQGATADTQY
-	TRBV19	ASSMNSAGLGTEAF
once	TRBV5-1	ASSLAGGTPNTGELF
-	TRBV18	ASSPQTPGGANEKLF
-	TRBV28	ASTKLTGGSRRYEQF
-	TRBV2	ASSARQPVGEAF
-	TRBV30	AWSPQVGQPQH
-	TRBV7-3	ASSLLGQTSEAF